The source of this T cell receptor (beta chain) is a study of blood T cells in healthy people across ages (dated by TCRdb to 2014 to 2015). About the investigation overall: In model experiments, template switching captured about one uniquely barcoded TCR beta cDNA molecule for every two T cells. Using the same blood draw, the study looked at two additional independent replicas of 1 million unique cDNA reads for two donors, one aged 18 to 30 and the other aged 80 or older. To track age-related changes in TCR beta repertoire diversity, the study relied on deep sequencing normalized with unique cDNA molecular identifiers. Four age groups were formed from the donors: young (average around 15 years), middle-aged (around 39), aged (roughly 56) and long-lived (more than 75).

The library came from 5' RACE. The run used an Illumina HiSeq 2500. A second 7 to 11 cycle PCR used a sample-barcoded 5' primer and a J-beta primer mix. A unique molecular identifier was introduced onto each TCR beta cDNA molecule by a template-switch 5' adaptor carrying 12 random nucleotides. Each sample yielded at least 2.5 million CDR3-containing paired-end reads. All of the RNA was converted into first-strand cDNA using the Mint cDNA synthesis kit, with a TRBC-specific oligonucleotide serving as the primer. Following uracil-DNA glycosylase treatment, all cDNA underwent a first 18-cycle PCR with the universal primers M1SS and BC2_uni_R. The published analysis was carried out like this. Each sample was normalized by randomly selecting 1 million high-quality reads, each carrying a distinct molecular identifier. Instead of being binned into consensus sequences, reads that shared molecular identifiers were thrown out. MiTCR, run with a Q25 quality threshold and the strictest error-elimination algorithm, handled CDR3 identification, clonotype clustering and error correction. Lower-bound total TCR beta diversity was estimated with a nonparametric unseen species model using Euler transformation. TCRdb reran the public reads through fastp at Q25 and MiXCR, keeping productive beta chains. Rows are combined by CDR3 protein, so each entry shows the most common genes and DNA. The V and J calls here are based on TCRdb, not the publication. For this sample there are roughly 700,000 distinct CDR3 sequences; roughly 25% appear just once. 8% to 10% of the sample belongs to the ten largest clones.

The donors were roughly 39 Caucasian individuals from Russia, aged 6 to 90 years, who were systemically healthy. Ten milliliters of peripheral blood were drawn from each donor into EDTA-treated Vacutainer tubes. Ficoll-Paque density-gradient centrifugation was used to isolate PBMCs, with at least 6.5 million per sample. Total RNA, at least 5.5 micrograms per sample, was extracted from PBMCs with Trizol reagent. The percentages of naive CD45RAhigh/CD27high T cells were determined by flow cytometry on a PBMC aliquot from every donor. The germline V gene gives CDR1 as SQVTM and CDR2 as ANQGSEA. From the cysteine through the phenylalanine, the CDR3 covers 12 amino acids. CDR3 DNA only is kept here, 36 bases in frame from base 1. The germline ends are 9 bases apart after V is trimmed by 3 bases and J by 4 bases. Concerning this clonotype: The clone's antigen remains unknown. The record has no base qualities; no much larger clone is one base away.

What the authors observed across the whole study: There was a strong correlation between observed TCR beta diversity and the percentage of naive T cells measured by flow cytometry. Because donor CMV infection status was unknown, age-related changes in expanded clonotypes were potentially confounded. Compared with the aged group, the long-lived group had more naive CD4+ T cells, fewer expanded clones and increased TCR diversity, suggesting age selection. Estimates of total diversity from one million sequenced T cells were regarded as lower bounds and underestimates. Observed TCR beta diversity per million T cells fell roughly linearly with age, and a significant reduction was already apparent by age approximately 40. Because profiling used bulk unsorted PBMCs, naive and antigen-experienced compartments could not be compared conclusively.

These same data were also listed under a study on T cells of mothers and their children. The other study reports the following: Donors were nine systemically healthy Caucasian individuals: three mothers and their six children. cDNA synthesis consumed the entire amount of extracted RNA, loaded at approximately 1.6 ug RNA in each 15 ul reaction. In the second PCR, the M1S primer introduced both the sample barcodes and 2-4 random nucleotides. Over 9 million TCR beta CDR3 reads were obtained for each mother, and 3 million to 3.5 million reads were obtained for each child. TCR recombination output is similarly shaped by thymic selection in related and unrelated pairs, with a minor effect exerted by inherited differences. Normalized repertoire overlap in related mother-child pairs was always slightly higher than in unrelated mother-child pairs, but the difference was never significant. Persistent microchimeric T cell clones were not detected, at a sensitivity of about 90 clones per million clonotypes. In the study, deep NGS was used to compare the TCR beta repertoires of mothers and children, and features distinguishing related mother-child pairs from unrelated individuals were sought. The mean age was roughly 40 +/- 4 years for the mothers and approximately 11 +/- 4 years for the children. After adapters were ligated using NEBNext reagents, the libraries underwent 100+100 nt paired-end sequencing on an Illumina HiSeq 2000. To prevent cross-contamination, the mother and child libraries were prepared one month apart and sequenced in separate runs. Each donor had between roughly 450,000 and 2,100,000 distinct TCR beta clonotypes identified. Naive TCR beta clonotypes were estimated from low-frequency clonotypes matched to each donor's FACS-determined naive share, without sorting.

The TCR comes from a boy between 10 and 17 years old in good health. The sequencing sample was made of blood. The receptor chain draws on TRBV29-1 and TRBJ1-2, with the identity of the D gene unclear. The CDR3 protein is CSVDGISYGYTF. The DNA sequence is as follows: TGCAGCGTTGATGGTATAAGCTATGGCTACACCTTC.